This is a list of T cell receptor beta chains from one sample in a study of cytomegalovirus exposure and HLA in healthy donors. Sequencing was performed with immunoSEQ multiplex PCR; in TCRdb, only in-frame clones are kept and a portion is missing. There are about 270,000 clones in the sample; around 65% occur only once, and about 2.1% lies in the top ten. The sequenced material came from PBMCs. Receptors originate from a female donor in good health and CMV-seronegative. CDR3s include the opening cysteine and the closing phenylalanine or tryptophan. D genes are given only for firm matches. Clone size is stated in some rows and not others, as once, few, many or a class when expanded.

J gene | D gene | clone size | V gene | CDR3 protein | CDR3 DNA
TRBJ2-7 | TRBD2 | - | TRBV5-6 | CASSSGLDPYEQYF | TGTGCCAGCAGCTCGGGACTAGACCCCTACGAGCAGTACTTC
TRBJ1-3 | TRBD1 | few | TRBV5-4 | CASSKDRASGNTIYF | TGTGCCAGCAGCAAGGACAGGGCGTCTGGAAACACCATATATTTT
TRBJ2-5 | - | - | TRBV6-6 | CASSYEKTQYF | TGTGCCAGCAGTTACGAGAAGACCCAGTACTTC
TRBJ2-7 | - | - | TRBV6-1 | CASSEPFLGAGESYEQYF | TGTGCCAGCAGTGAACCCTTTTTGGGGGCGGGAGAGTCTTACGAGCAGTACTTC
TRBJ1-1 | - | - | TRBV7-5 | CVRSLVKGNMNTEAFF | TGTGTCAGAAGCTTAGTGAAGGGGAACATGAACACTGAAGCTTTCTTT
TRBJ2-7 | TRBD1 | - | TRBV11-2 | CASSLQVWDRYYEQYF | TGTGCCAGCAGCTTACAAGTTTGGGACAGATACTACGAGCAGTACTTC
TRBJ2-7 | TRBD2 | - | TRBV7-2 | CASSLAGTSGTYEQYF | TGTGCCAGCAGCTTAGCGGGGACTAGCGGAACCTACGAGCAGTACTTC
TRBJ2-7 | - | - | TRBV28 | CASSFLRAGSYEQYF | TGTGCCAGCAGTTTTCTAAGGGCAGGGTCCTACGAGCAGTACTTC
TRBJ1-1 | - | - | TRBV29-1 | CSVEGPAYEAFF | TGCAGCGTGGAGGGACCAGCGTATGAAGCTTTCTTT
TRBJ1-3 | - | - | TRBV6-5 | CASSPDSRNTIYF | TGTGCCAGCAGTCCGGACAGCCGAAACACCATATATTTT
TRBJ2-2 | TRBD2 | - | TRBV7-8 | CAIFLAGGQYGELFF | TGTGCCATCTTTCTAGCGGGGGGCCAGTACGGGGAGCTGTTTTTT
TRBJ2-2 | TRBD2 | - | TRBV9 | CASSATSGRVGGELFF | TGTGCCAGCAGCGCGACTAGCGGGAGGGTTGGCGGGGAGCTGTTTTTT
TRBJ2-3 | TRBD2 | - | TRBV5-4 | CASSLWTSGRGADTQYF | TGTGCCAGCAGCTTGTGGACTAGCGGGAGAGGCGCAGATACGCAGTATTTT
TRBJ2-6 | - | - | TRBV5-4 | CASSLGTGRVGANVLTF | TGTGCCAGCAGCTTGGGGACGGGCAGGGTTGGGGCCAACGTCCTGACTTTC
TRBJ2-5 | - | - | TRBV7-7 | CASSLPGAGTQYF | TGTGCCAGCAGCTTACCAGGGGCCGGGACCCAGTACTTC
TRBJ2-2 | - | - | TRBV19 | CASSMSGVELFF | TGTGCCAGTAGTATGAGTGGAGTGGAGCTGTTTTTT
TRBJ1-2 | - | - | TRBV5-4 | CASSPGERTNYGYTF | TGTGCCAGCAGCCCGGGGGAACGGACTAACTATGGCTACACCTTC
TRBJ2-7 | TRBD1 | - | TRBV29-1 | CSVLDRGGYEQYF | TGCAGCGTACTCGACAGGGGCGGGTACGAGCAGTACTTC
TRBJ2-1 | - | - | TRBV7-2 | CASSLGLLNEQFF | TGTGCCAGCAGCTTGGGGCTCCTCAATGAGCAGTTCTTC
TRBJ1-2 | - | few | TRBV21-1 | CASSKRGREAYTF | TGTGCCAGCAGCAAAAGGGGCAGGGAAGCCTACACCTTC
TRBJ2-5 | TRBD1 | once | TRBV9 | CASSGTGTGRETQYF | TGTGCCAGCAGCGGAACCGGGACAGGGAGAGAGACCCAGTACTTC
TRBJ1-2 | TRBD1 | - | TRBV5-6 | CASSAGQPNYGYTF | TGTGCCAGCAGCGCGGGACAGCCTAACTATGGCTACACCTTC
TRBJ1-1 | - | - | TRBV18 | CASSRTRDKNTEAFF | TGTGCCAGCTCCCGGACCCGGGACAAGAACACTGAAGCTTTCTTT
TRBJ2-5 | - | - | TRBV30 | CAWRGLGAGGETQYF | TGTGCCTGGAGGGGCCTAGGGGCAGGGGGGGAGACCCAGTACTTC
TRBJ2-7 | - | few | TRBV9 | CASSVEGAPYPDEQYF | TGTGCCAGCAGCGTAGAAGGGGCGCCATACCCTGACGAGCAGTACTTC
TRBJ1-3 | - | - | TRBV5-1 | CASSRGTGSGNTIYF | TGCGCCAGCAGCCGGGGGACGGGCTCTGGAAACACCATATATTTT
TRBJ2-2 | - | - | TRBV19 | CASRGTSTGELFF | TGTGCCAGCCGCGGGACTTCAACCGGGGAGCTGTTTTTT
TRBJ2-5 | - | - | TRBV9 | CASSVDRVETQYF | TGTGCCAGCAGCGTAGACAGGGTCGAGACCCAGTACTTC
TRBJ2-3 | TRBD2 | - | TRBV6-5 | CASSYWGSGGYTQYF | TGTGCCAGCAGTTACTGGGGTAGCGGGGGGTATACGCAGTATTTT
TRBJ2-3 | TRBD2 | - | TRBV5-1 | CASSLGSWREGPEKADTQYF | TGCGCCAGCAGCCTCGGGAGTTGGCGGGAGGGCCCGGAGAAAGCAGATACGCAGTATTTT
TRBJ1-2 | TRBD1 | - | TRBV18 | CASSPQGDYGYTF | TGTGCCAGCTCACCCCAGGGGGACTATGGCTACACCTTC
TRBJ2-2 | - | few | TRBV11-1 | CASRPRDTGELFF | TGTGCCAGCAGGCCCCGGGACACCGGGGAGCTGTTTTTT
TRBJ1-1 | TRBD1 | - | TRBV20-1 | CSASRTGVAFF | TGCAGTGCTAGTAGGACAGGGGTGGCTTTCTTT
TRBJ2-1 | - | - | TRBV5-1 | CASYLEGSSYNEQFF | TGCGCCAGCTATTTAGAAGGGAGCTCCTACAATGAGCAGTTCTTC
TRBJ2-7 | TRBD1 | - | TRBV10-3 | CAIRAGGDEQYF | TGTGCCATCAGGGCAGGGGGCGACGAGCAGTACTTC
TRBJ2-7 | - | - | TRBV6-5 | CASRRTVMAYEQYF | TGTGCCAGCAGACGGACAGTTATGGCCTACGAGCAGTACTTC
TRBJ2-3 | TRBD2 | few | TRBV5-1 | CASSWTSGTDTQYF | TGCGCCAGCAGTTGGACTAGCGGCACAGATACGCAGTATTTT
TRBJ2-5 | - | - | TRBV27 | CASSYSRGETQYF | TGTGCCAGCAGTTACTCCAGGGGAGAGACCCAGTACTTC
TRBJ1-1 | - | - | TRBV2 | CASSRPLTTTEAFF | TGTGCCAGCAGCCGGCCTCTCACTACCACTGAAGCTTTCTTT
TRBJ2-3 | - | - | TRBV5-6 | CASSPPGGLTDTQYF | TGTGCCAGCAGCCCCCCCGGGGGGCTCACAGATACGCAGTATTTT
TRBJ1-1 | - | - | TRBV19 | CASSRALNTEAFF | TGTGCCAGTAGCAGGGCCTTGAACACTGAAGCTTTCTTT
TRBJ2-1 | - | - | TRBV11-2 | CASSKRNSGFPNEQFF | TGTGCCAGCAGCAAACGGAACTCAGGGTTCCCCAATGAGCAGTTCTTC
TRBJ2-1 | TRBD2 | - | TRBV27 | CASSLSAGVYNEQFF | TGTGCCAGCAGTTTATCAGCGGGAGTCTACAATGAGCAGTTCTTC
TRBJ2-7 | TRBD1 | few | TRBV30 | CAWKYGQVKQYF | TGTGCCTGGAAATACGGACAGGTTAAGCAGTACTTC
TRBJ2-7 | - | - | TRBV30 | CAWSVGKAISYEQYF | TGTGCCTGGAGTGTAGGAAAAGCGATCTCCTACGAGCAGTACTTC
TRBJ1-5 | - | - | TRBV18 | CASSPGSLDNQPQHF | TGTGCCAGCTCACCGGGGAGCTTAGATAATCAGCCCCAGCATTTT
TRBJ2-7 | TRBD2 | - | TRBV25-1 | CASSEFLAGVEEQYF | TGTGCCAGCAGTGAATTCTTAGCGGGAGTGGAAGAGCAGTACTTC
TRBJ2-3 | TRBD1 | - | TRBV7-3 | CASSSTGSTDTQYF | TGTGCCAGCAGCTCGACAGGGAGCACAGATACGCAGTATTTT
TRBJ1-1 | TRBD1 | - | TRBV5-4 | CASSFKAGGLRNTEAFF | TGTGCCAGCAGTTTTAAAGCAGGGGGCCTCAGGAACACTGAAGCTTTCTTT